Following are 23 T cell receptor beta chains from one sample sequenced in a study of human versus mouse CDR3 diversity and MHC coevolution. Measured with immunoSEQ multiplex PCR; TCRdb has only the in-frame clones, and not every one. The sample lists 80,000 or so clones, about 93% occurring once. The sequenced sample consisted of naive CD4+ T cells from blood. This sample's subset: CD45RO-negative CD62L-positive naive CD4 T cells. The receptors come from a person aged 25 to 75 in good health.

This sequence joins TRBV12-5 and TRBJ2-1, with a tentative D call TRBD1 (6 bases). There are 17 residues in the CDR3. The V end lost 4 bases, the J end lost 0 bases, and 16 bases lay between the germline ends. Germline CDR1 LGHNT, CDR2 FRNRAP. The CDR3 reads CASGSYRVASSYNEQFF. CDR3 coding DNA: TGTGCTAGTGGTTCATACAGGGTGGCGAGCTCCTACAATGAGCAGTTCTTC.

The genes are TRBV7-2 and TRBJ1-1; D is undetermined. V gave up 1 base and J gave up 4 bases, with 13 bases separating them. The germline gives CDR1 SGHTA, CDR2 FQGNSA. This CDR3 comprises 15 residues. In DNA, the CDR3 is TGTGCCAGCAGCTTAGACGAGCGATTGGGCACTGAAGCTTTCTTT. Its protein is CASSLDERLGTEAFF.

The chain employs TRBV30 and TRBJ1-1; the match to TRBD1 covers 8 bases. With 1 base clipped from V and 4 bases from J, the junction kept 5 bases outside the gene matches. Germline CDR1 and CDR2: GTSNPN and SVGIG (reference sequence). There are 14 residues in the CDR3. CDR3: CAWSGVTGGTEAFF. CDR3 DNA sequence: TGTGCCTGGAGTGGGGTTACAGGGGGCACTGAAGCTTTCTTT.

In nucleotides, the CDR3 is TGCGCCAGCAGCCCCTCGGGGAGTAGCACCGGGGAGCTGTTTTTT. Translated: CASSPSGSSTGELFF. The chain is built from TRBV5-1 and TRBJ2-2; possibly TRBD2 for D (5 bases). This CDR3 is built from 15 residues. Trimming left V 4 bases short and J 4 bases short, with 14 bases between. Germline values: CDR1 SGHRS, CDR2 YFSETQ.

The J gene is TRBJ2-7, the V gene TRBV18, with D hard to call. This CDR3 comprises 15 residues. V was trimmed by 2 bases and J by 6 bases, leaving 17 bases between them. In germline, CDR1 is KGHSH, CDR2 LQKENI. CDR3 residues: CASSPMRPKFGEQYF. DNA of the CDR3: TGTGCCAGCTCACCAATGCGGCCCAAGTTCGGCGAGCAGTACTTC.

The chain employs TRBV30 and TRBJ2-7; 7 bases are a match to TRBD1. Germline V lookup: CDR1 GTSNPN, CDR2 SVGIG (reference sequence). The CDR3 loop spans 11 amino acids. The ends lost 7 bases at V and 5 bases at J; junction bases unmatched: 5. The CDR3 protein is CASRTGNEQYF. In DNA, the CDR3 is TGTGCCTCTAGGACAGGAAACGAGCAGTACTTC. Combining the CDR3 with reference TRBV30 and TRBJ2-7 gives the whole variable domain SQTIHQWPATLVQPVGSPLSLECTVEGTSNPNLYWYRQAAGRGLQLLFYSVGIGQISSEVPQNLSASRPQDRQFILSSKKLLLSDSGFYLCASRTGNEQYFGPGTRLTVT.

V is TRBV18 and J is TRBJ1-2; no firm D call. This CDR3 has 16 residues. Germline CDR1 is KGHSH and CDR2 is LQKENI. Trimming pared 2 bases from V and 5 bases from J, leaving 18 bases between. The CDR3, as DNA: TGTGCCAGCTCACCAGGAACGCCGCAGGTTTGGTATGGCTACACCTTC. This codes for CASSPGTPQVWYGYTF.

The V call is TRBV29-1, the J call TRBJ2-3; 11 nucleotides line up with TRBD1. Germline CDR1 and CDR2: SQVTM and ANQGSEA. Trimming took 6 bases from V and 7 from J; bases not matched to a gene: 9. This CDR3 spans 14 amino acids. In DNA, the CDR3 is TGCAGCGTGGGGGGACAGGGGGTAAAGTATACGCAGTATTTT. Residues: CSVGGQGVKYTQYF.

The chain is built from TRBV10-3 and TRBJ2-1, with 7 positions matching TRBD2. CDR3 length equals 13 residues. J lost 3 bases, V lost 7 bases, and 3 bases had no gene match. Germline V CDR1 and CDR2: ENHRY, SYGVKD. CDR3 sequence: CAITSGDYNEQFF. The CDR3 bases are TGTGCCATCACCAGCGGGGACTACAATGAGCAGTTCTTC.

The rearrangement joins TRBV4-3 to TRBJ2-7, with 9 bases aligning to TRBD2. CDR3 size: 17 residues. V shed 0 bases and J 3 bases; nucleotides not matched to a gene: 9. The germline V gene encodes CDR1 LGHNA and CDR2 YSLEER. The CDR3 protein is CASSQERGASGNYEQYF. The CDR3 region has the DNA TGCGCCAGCAGCCAAGAGAGGGGGGCTAGCGGGAACTACGAGCAGTACTTC.

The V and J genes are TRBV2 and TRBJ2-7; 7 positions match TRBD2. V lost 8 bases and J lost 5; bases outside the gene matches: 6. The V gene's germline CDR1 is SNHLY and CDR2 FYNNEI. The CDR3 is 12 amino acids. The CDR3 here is CASRGGAHEQYF. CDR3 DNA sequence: TGTGCCAGCCGGGGAGGGGCCCACGAGCAGTACTTC.

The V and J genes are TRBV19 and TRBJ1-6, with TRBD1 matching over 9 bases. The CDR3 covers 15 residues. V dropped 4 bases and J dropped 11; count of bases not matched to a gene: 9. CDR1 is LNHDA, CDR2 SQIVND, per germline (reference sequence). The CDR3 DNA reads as TGTGCCAGTAGTACCGGGACAGGGAATTTGACACCCCTCCACTTT. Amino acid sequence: CASSTGTGNLTPLHF.

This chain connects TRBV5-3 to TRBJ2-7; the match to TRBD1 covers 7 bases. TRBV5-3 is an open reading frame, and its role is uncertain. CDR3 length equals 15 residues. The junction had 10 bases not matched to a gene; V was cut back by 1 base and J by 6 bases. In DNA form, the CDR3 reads TGTGCCAGAAGCTTGCGGAGACAGGGTCAGCCCGAGCAGTACTTC. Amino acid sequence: CARSLRRQGQPEQYF.

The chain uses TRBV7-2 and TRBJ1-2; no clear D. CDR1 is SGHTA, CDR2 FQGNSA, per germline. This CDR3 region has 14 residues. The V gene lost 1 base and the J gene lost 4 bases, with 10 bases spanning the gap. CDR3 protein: CASSLEKISYGYTF. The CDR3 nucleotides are TGTGCCAGCAGCTTAGAGAAAATTAGCTATGGCTACACCTTC. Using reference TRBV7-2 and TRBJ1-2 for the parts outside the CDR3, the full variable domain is GAGVSQSPSNKVTEKGKDVELRCDPISGHTALYWYRQSLGQGLEFLIYFQGNSAPDKSGLPSDRFSAERTGGSVSTLTIQRTQQEDSAVYLCASSLEKISYGYTFGSGTRLTVV.

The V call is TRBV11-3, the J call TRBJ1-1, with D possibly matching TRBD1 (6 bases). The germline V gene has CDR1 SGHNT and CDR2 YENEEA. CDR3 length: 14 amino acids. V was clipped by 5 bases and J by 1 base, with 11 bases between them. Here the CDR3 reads CASSPGVANTEAFF. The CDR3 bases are TGTGCCAGCAGCCCAGGGGTTGCGAACACTGAAGCTTTCTTT. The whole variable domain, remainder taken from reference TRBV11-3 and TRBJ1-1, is EAGVVQSPRYKIIEKKQPVAFWCNPISGHNTLYWYLQNLGQGPELLIRYENEEAVDDSQLPKDRFSAERLKGVDSTLKIQPAELGDSAVYLCASSPGVANTEAFFGQGTRLTVV.

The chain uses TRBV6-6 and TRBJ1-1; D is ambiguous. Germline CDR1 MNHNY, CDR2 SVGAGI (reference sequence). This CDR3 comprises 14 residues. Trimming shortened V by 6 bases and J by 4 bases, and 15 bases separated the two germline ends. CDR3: CASSPGGTSTEAFF. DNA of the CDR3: TGTGCCAGCAGCCCCGGTGGTACGTCCACTGAAGCTTTCTTT.

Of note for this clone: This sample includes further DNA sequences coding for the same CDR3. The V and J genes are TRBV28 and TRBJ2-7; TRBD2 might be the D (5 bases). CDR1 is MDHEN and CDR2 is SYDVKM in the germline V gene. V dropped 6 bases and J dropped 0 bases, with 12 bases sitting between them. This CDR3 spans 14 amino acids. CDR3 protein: CASSLGGSSYEQYF. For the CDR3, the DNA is TGTGCCAGCAGCCTCGGCGGGTCCTCCTACGAGCAGTACTTC.

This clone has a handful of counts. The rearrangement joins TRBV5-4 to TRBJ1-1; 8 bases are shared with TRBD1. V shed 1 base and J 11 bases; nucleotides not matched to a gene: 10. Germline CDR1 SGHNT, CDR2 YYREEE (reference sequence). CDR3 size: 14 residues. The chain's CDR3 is CASSLRYRGDEAFF. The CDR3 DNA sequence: TGTGCCAGCAGCTTGCGGTACAGGGGGGATGAGGCTTTCTTT. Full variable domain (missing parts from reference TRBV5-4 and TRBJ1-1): ETGVTQSPTHLIKTRGQQVTLRCSSQSGHNTVSWYQQALGQGPQFIFQYYREEENGRGNFPPRFSGLQFPNYSSELNVNALELDDSALYLCASSLRYRGDEAFFGQGTRLTVV.

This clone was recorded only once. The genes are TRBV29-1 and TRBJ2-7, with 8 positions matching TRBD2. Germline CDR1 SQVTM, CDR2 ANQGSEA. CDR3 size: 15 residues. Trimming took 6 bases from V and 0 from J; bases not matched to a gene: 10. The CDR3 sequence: CSVKTSGTYSYEQYF. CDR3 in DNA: TGCAGCGTCAAAACTAGCGGAACCTACTCCTACGAGCAGTACTTC.

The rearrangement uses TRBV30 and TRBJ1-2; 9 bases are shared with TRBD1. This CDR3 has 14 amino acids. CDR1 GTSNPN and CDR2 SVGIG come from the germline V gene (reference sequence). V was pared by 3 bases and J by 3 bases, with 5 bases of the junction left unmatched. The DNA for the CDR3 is TGTGCCTGGAGCCCCCGGGACAGGGACTATGGCTACACCTTC. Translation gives CAWSPRDRDYGYTF.

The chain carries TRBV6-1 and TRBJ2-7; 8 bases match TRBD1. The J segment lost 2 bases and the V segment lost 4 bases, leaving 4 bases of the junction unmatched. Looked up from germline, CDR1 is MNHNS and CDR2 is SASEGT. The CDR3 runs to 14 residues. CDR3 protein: CASSGTGIPYEQYF. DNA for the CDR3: TGTGCCAGCAGTGGGACAGGGATCCCCTACGAGCAGTACTTC.

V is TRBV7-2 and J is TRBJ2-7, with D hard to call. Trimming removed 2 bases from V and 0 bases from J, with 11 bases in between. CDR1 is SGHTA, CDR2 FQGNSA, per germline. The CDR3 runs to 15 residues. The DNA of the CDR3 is TGTGCCAGCAGCTTAAGTATGCCGAGCTCCTACGAGCAGTACTTC. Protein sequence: CASSLSMPSSYEQYF.

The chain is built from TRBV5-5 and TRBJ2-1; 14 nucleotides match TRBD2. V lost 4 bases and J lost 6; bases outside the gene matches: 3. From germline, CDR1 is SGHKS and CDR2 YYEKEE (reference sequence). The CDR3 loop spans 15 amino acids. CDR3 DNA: TGTGCCAGCAGCGCGACTAGCGGGAGGGCCAATGAGCAGTTCTTC. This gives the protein CASSATSGRANEQFF.